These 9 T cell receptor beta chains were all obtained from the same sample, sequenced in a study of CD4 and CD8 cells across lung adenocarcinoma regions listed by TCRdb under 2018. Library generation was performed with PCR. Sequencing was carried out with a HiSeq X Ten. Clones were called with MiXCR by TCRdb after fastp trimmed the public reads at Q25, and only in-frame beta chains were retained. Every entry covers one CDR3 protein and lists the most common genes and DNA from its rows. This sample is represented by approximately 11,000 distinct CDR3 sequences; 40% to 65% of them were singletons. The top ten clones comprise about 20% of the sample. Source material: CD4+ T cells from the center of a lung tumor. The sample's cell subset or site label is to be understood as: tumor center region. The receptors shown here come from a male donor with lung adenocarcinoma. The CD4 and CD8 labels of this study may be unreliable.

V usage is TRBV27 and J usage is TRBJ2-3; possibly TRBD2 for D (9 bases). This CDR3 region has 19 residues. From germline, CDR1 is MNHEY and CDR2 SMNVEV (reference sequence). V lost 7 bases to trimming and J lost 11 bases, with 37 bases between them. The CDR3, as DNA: TGTGCCAGCATAGCCAGGGGGCTAGCGGGACTGTCTGGCAAAAATATGCAGTATTTT. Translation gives CASIARGLAGLSGKNMQYF.

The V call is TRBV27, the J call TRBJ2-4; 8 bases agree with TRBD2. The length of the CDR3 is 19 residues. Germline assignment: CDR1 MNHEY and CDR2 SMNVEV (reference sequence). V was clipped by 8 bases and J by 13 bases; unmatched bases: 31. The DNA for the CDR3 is TGTGCCAGCCGCCCTGGAGGAGTAGCGGGGCCCAGAGCGACAGATACGCAGTACTTC. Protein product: CASRPGGVAGPRATDTQYF.

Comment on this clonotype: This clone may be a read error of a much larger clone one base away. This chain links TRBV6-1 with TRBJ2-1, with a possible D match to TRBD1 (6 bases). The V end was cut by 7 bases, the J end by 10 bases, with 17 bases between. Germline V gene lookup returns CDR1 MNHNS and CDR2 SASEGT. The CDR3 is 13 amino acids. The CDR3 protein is CASTFAQGSEQFF. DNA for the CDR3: TGTGCCAGCACCTTCGCACAGGGCAGCGAGCAGTTCTTC.

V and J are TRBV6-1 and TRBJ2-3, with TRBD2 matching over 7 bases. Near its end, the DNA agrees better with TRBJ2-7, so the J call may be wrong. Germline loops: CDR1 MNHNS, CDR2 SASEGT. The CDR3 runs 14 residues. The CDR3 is CASSKRDATNTQYF. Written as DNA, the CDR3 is TGTGCCAGCAGTAAGCGGGACGCCACAAACACGCAGTACTTC.

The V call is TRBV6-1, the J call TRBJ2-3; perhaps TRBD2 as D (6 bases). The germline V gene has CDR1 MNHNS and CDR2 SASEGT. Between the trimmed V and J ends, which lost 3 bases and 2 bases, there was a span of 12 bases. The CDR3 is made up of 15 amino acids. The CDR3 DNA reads TGTGCCAGCAGTGACGGCGGGGATATCACAGATACGCAGTATTTT. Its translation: CASSDGGDITDTQYF.

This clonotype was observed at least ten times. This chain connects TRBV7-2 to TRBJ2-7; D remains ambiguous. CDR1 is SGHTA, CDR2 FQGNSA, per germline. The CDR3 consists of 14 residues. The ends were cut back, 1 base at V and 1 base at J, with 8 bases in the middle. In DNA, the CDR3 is TGTGCCAGCAGCTTAGGTCGCGGTTCCTACGAGCAGTACTTC. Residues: CASSLGRGSYEQYF.

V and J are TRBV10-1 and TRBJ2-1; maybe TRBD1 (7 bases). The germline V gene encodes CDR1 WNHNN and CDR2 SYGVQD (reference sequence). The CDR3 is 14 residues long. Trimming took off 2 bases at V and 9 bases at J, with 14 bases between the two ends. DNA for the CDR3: TGCGCCAGCAGTGAGGACAGGGAGGTGGCTGAGCAGTTCTTC. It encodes CASSEDREVAEQFF.

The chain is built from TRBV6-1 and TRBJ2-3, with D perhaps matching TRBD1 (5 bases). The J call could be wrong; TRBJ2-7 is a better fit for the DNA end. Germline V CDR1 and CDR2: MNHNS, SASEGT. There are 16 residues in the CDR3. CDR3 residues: CASSEARLWGKDTQYF. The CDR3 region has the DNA TGTGCCAGCAGTGAAGCGAGGCTTTGGGGCAAAGATACGCAGTACTTC.

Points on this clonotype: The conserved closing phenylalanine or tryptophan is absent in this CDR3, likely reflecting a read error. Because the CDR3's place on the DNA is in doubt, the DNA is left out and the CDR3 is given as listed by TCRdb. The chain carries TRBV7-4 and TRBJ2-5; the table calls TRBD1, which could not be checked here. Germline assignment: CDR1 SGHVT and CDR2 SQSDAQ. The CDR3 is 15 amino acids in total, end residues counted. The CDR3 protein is CASQHERGIQETWYL.